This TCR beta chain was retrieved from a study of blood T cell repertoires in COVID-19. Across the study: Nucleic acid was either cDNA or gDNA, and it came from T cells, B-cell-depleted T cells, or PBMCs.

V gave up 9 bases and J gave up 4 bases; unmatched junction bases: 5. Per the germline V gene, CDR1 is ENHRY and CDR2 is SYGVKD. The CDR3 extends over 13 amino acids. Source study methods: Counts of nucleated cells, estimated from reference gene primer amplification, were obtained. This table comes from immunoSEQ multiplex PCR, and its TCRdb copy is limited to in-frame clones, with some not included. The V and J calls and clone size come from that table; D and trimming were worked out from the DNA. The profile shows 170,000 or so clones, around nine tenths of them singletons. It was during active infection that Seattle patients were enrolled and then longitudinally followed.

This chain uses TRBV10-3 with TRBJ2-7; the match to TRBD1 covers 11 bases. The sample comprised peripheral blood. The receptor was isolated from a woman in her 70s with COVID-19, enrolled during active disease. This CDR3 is CAIGQGASYEQYF. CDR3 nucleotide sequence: TGTGCCATTGGACAGGGGGCGAGTTACGAGCAGTACTTC.